The present T cell receptor beta chain was sequenced within a study of beta chain features in type 1 diabetes. Every sorted population was more than 95% pure. The study, taken as a whole, reports: The study found fewer insertions and more deletions at VDJ junctions in type 1 diabetes patients.

Germline-derived CDR1 and CDR2 are MNHEY and SVGAGI. The CDR3 length is 15 residues. V dropped 0 bases and J dropped 6; count of bases not matched to a gene: 5. The entirety of the isolated RNA underwent reverse transcription, so expressed TCRB transcripts were sequenced. Assay used: immunoSEQ multiplex PCR; TCRdb lists only in-frame clones, some missing. Among under 250,000 clones listed, 13% to 15% were seen once. Comment on this clone: Its target is unknown.

The clonotype was recovered from a woman aged 40 to 50 in good health. The V call is TRBV6-5, the J call TRBJ1-5; 7 bases match TRBD1. The sample taken for sequencing was naive CD4+ T cells from blood. This CDR3 is CASSYSNQGGQPQHF. In DNA, the CDR3 is TGTGCCAGCAGTTACTCGAATCAGGGGGGTCAGCCCCAGCATTTT.